Listed here are 26 T cell receptor beta chains from one sample, sequenced in a study of CD8 T cells in ankylosing spondylitis. TCRdb ran MiXCR on the 5' RACE reads and lists one entry per CDR3 protein. The table shows approximately 240,000 distinct CDR3 sequences, with roughly a quarter occurring only once. Sequenced input: blood, either unsorted or a sorted T cell fraction (not recorded which). The source of these receptors is a male donor with ankylosing spondylitis or in good health (not recorded which).

Ten or more counts support this clonotype. The V gene is TRBV29-1, the J gene TRBJ1-1, with D hard to call. Trimming cost V 4 bases and J 0 bases, with 9 bases left between them. Looked up from germline, CDR1 is SQVTM and CDR2 is ANQGSEA. The CDR3 spans 13 residues. The CDR3 region has the DNA TGCAGCGTTGGGAAACGGATGAACACTGAAGCTTTCTTT. Amino acids: CSVGKRMNTEAFF.

Many counts were recorded for this clonotype. The chain has TRBV11-3 and TRBJ2-1; 8 nucleotides agree with TRBD2. The CDR3 sequence is 15 residues long. The V gene end was trimmed by 0 bases and the J gene end by 7 bases; junction bases not matched to a gene: 5. The germline gives CDR1 SGHNT, CDR2 YENEEA. In nucleotides, the CDR3 is TGTGCCAGCAGCTTAGATGGCGGGGGGTCGAATGAGCAGTTCTTC. Amino acids: CASSLDGGGSNEQFF.

The chain carries TRBV7-6 and TRBJ1-5; 10 bases are a match to TRBD1. The germline V gene has CDR1 SGHVS and CDR2 FNYEAQ. This CDR3 has 16 amino acids. Losses at the gene ends were 5 bases for V and 1 base for J; bases not matched to a gene: 5. The chain's CDR3 is CASSTGQGGSNQPQHF. In DNA form, the CDR3 reads TGTGCCAGCAGCACAGGACAGGGGGGGAGCAATCAGCCCCAGCATTTT.

This clonotype occurred many times. The chain recombines TRBV7-2 with TRBJ2-3; tentatively, D is TRBD2 (6 bases). V shed 6 bases and J shed 0 bases, with 10 bases lying between them. Germline V gives CDR1 SGHTA, CDR2 FQGNSA. The CDR3 is 14 residues long. The CDR3 DNA reads as TGTGCCAGCAGATGGAGGGGTAGCACAGATACGCAGTATTTT. It codes for CASRWRGSTDTQYF.

Only a few counts were recorded for this clonotype. The J gene is TRBJ2-7, the V gene TRBV29-1; possible D gene TRBD2, 5 bases. V was trimmed by 5 bases and J by 2 bases, leaving 7 bases between them. CDR3 length: 11 residues. Germline lookup yields CDR1 SQVTM and CDR2 ANQGSEA. The CDR3 here is CSVLTTYEQYF. In DNA form, the CDR3 reads TGCAGCGTTCTGACTACCTACGAGCAGTACTTC.

V usage is TRBV20-1 and J usage is TRBJ1-2; no definite D call. Germline V gene data show CDR1 as DFQATT and CDR2 as SNEGSKA (reference sequence). This CDR3 spans 12 amino acids. V was clipped by 0 bases and J by 8 bases, with 10 bases between them. The CDR3 nucleotides read TGCAGTGCTAGAGATCCTGGGAACGGCTACACCTTC. Translated, it gives CSARDPGNGYTF.

This chain uses TRBV19 with TRBJ2-7; TRBD1 agrees at 10 bases. The CDR3 extends over 14 amino acids. The trim removed 3 bases at V and 3 bases at J, leaving 2 bases unmatched. CDR1 is LNHDA, CDR2 SQIVND, per germline (reference sequence). The CDR3 DNA reads TGTGCCAGTAGTATCGGGACAGGGGTCTACGAGCAGTACTTC. It is translated as CASSIGTGVYEQYF.

This clonotype was counted a few times. The V and J genes are TRBV6-1 and TRBJ2-1, with D possibly TRBD1 on 6 matching bases. V was cut by 6 bases and J by 5 bases, with 11 bases left in between. CDR3 length: 13 residues. The germline V gene encodes CDR1 MNHNS and CDR2 SASEGT. CDR3 coding DNA: TGTGCCAGCAGCCGGGACACACACAATGAGCAGTTCTTC. Protein: CASSRDTHNEQFF.

This clonotype was counted only a few times. The DNA for the CDR3 is TGCAGTGCTAGAGAAATTAAGGGGAACTACGAGCAGTACTTC. It encodes CSAREIKGNYEQYF. The rearrangement links TRBV20-1 to TRBJ2-7, with a possible D match to TRBD1 (5 bases). Deletions cut 0 bases from V and 3 bases from J, with 12 bases between. Germline values: CDR1 DFQATT, CDR2 SNEGSKA (reference sequence). There are 14 residues in the CDR3.

V and J are TRBV7-6 and TRBJ2-1; 10 nucleotides line up with TRBD2. J lost 5 bases, V lost 2 bases, and 0 bases had no gene match. This CDR3 is 14 amino acids long. The V gene's germline CDR1 is SGHVS and CDR2 FNYEAQ. CDR3 protein: CASSLLAGDNEQFF. The CDR3 DNA is TGTGCCAGCAGCTTACTAGCGGGGGACAATGAGCAGTTCTTC.

This clonotype appeared many times. The J gene is TRBJ1-5, the V gene TRBV12-3 or TRBV12-4; tentative D call: TRBD1 (6 bases). V gave up 6 bases and J gave up 6 bases, with 18 bases separating them. The CDR3 length is 15 residues. The CDR3 reads CASSLTGGGGQPQHF. For the CDR3, the DNA is TGTGCCAGCAGCCTAACTGGGGGCGGCGGTCAGCCCCAGCATTTT.

The V call is TRBV20-1, the J call TRBJ2-3; the match to TRBD2 covers 14 bases. Germline values: CDR1 DFQATT, CDR2 SNEGSKA (reference sequence). CDR3 size: 17 residues. The CDR3 loop is CCAPTSGGAGSTDTQYF. DNA of the CDR3: TGCTGCGCTCCGACTAGCGGGGGGGCCGGGAGCACAGATACGCAGTATTTT.

This clonotype occurred a few times. The rearrangement joins TRBV10-3 to TRBJ1-4; a possible D gene is TRBD1 (5 bases). The CDR3 totals 12 residues. V lost 4 bases and J lost 5, with 5 bases in between. Per germline, CDR1 ENHRY and CDR2 SYGVKD. CDR3 nucleotide sequence: TGTGCCATCAGTGGACAGAATGAAAAACTGTTTTTT. Amino acids: CAISGQNEKLFF.

This clonotype came up a few times. The chain recombines TRBV6-1 with TRBJ2-3; possible D gene TRBD1, 6 bases. Germline CDR1 reads MNHNS; CDR2 reads SASEGT. Trimming took off 10 bases at V and 0 bases at J, with 23 bases between the two ends. The CDR3 totals 17 residues. The CDR3 bases are TGTGCCACGCACACTCAAGACAGGCCCGCTAGCACAGATACGCAGTATTTT. It codes for CATHTQDRPASTDTQYF.

This clonotype occurred many times. This chain joins TRBV2 and TRBJ1-5; D not resolved. CDR1 is SNHLY and CDR2 is FYNNEI in the germline V gene. This CDR3 has 15 amino acids. Between the trimmed V and J ends, which lost 2 bases and 0 bases, there was a span of 8 bases. DNA for the CDR3: TGTGCCAGCAGTGAATGGGAGGGTAGCAATCAGCCCCAGCATTTT. Translated, it gives CASSEWEGSNQPQHF.

This clonotype was seen at least ten times. The chain employs TRBV5-1 and TRBJ2-1; 11 bases fit TRBD1. The V segment lost 0 bases and the J segment 8 bases; nucleotides outside the gene matches: 7. The length of the CDR3 is 16 residues. CDR1 is SGHRS, CDR2 YFSETQ, per germline. CDR3 sequence reads: CASSLGRDRGSHEQFF. The CDR3 bases are TGCGCCAGCAGCTTGGGCCGGGACAGGGGGTCCCATGAGCAGTTCTTC.

This clonotype showed up just a few times. This chain joins TRBV20-1 and TRBJ2-4; 8 bases align to TRBD1. Unmatched junction bases numbered 4, after V lost 1 base and J lost 2 bases. The length of the CDR3 is 15 residues. The germline CDR1 and CDR2 sequences are DFQATT and SNEGSKA (reference sequence). The CDR3 loop reads CSARGRGLSKNIQYF. CDR3 bases: TGCAGTGCTAGAGGCAGGGGGCTGTCCAAAAACATTCAGTACTTC.

The V call is TRBV10-3, the J call TRBJ1-2, with TRBD1 matching over 9 bases. This CDR3 is built from 14 residues. V lost 6 bases, J lost 4 bases, and 6 bases stayed unmatched. Germline V gene sequence: CDR1 ENHRY, CDR2 SYGVKD. The CDR3, as DNA: TGTGCCATCAGGGGGGACAGGGATGGCTATGGCTACACCTTC. Translation: CAIRGDRDGYGYTF.

CDR3 protein: CASSLKSSGGPETQYF. CDR3 sequence (DNA): TGTGCCAGCAGTTTAAAGTCTAGCGGGGGGCCAGAGACCCAGTACTTC. The chain links TRBV12-3 or TRBV12-4 to TRBJ2-5; 11 bases line up with TRBD2. V lost 2 bases to trimming and J lost 4 bases; unmatched junction nucleotides: 6. This CDR3 comprises 16 residues.

The V call is TRBV13, the J call TRBJ2-7, with 10 nucleotides matching TRBD2. CDR1 PRHDT and CDR2 FYEKMQ come from the germline V gene (reference sequence). The J segment lost 2 bases and the V segment lost 5 bases, leaving 3 bases of the junction unmatched. CDR3 size: 14 residues. As DNA, the CDR3 is TGTGCCAGCAGCACCACTAGCGGGGCCTACGAGCAGTACTTC. Translation gives CASSTTSGAYEQYF.

The gene calls are TRBV12-3 or TRBV12-4 and TRBJ2-3; 7 nucleotides line up with TRBD2. CDR3 length: 17 residues. Trimming took 6 bases from V and 4 from J; bases not matched to a gene: 16. This chain's CDR3 is CASSPSRIFGGSDTQYF. The CDR3 nucleotides are TGTGCCAGCAGCCCCTCACGAATTTTCGGGGGGTCAGATACGCAGTATTTT.

The CDR3 loop reads CASSPQAGDTQYF. CDR3 DNA: TGCGCCAGCAGCCCCCAAGCAGGGGATACGCAGTATTTT. The rearrangement links TRBV5-1 to TRBJ2-3, with D possibly being TRBD1 (5 bases). The V gene lost 4 bases and the J gene lost 6 bases, with 12 bases spanning the gap. Germline CDR1 reads SGHRS; CDR2 reads YFSETQ. CDR3 size: 13 residues.

In its sample, this clonotype was seen once. The V call is TRBV20-1, the J call TRBJ2-7; D possibly corresponds to TRBD2 (6 bases). Germline V CDR1 and CDR2: DFQATT, SNEGSKA (reference sequence). The CDR3 runs to 15 residues. With 0 bases removed from V and 3 bases from J, the gap between germline ends came to 15 bases. CDR3 in DNA: TGCAGTGCTAGAGATTCGAGGGGAGGATTCTACGAGCAGTACTTC. It encodes CSARDSRGGFYEQYF.

This clonotype was seen at least ten times. The CDR3 DNA follows: TGCAGTGGATCTTCTAGCACAGATACGCAGTATTTT. Amino acid sequence: CSGSSSTDTQYF. This chain joins TRBV20-1 and TRBJ2-3, with D uncertain. There are 12 residues in the CDR3. Germline CDR1 DFQATT, CDR2 SNEGSKA (reference sequence). Trimming cost V 7 bases and J 0 bases, with 8 bases left between them.

Written as DNA, the CDR3 is TGTGCCAGCAGACGCCGGGACGGGAAAGAGACCCAGTACTTC. Translating it yields CASRRRDGKETQYF. The chain joins TRBV6-1 to TRBJ2-5, with D perhaps given as TRBD1 or TRBD2 (5 bases each). CDR3 size: 14 residues. V was cut by 6 bases and J by 3 bases, with 14 bases left in between. Germline lookup yields CDR1 MNHNS and CDR2 SASEGT.

The chain couples TRBV28 to TRBJ2-7; 12 bases map to TRBD1. The CDR3 runs to 15 residues. With V trimmed by 3 bases and J by 5 bases, 5 bases remained unmatched. Germline V gene data show CDR1 as MDHEN and CDR2 as SYDVKM. CDR3 in DNA: TGTGCCAGCAGTTTGGTGGGACAGGGGGCCCACGAGCAGTACTTC. This sequence encodes CASSLVGQGAHEQYF.